The 31 T cell receptor beta chains below all came from one sample that was sequenced in a study of CD8+CD57+ T cells in acquired aplastic anemia. The template for TCR beta VDJ and CDR3 sequence profiling was genomic DNA. Via MiXCR, TCRdb re-called the reads, giving one row per CDR3 protein. Of fewer than 200,000 distinct CDR3 sequences listed, 48% were seen once; the top ten hold 10% to 15%. The authors sequenced patients whose flow cytometry had shown CD8+CD57+ cell expansion. Sequenced: sorted CD4+, CD8+, or CD8+CD57+ T cells (not recorded which) from PBMCs. The source of these receptors is a human donor with aplastic anemia.

V is TRBV10-3 and J is TRBJ1-5, with D possibly being TRBD1 (6 bases). V was clipped by 4 bases and J by 7 bases, with 11 bases between them. Germline V gene data show CDR1 as ENHRY and CDR2 as SYGVKD. CDR3 length: 13 residues. The CDR3 sequence: CAISGGGGQPQHF. CDR3 DNA: TGTGCCATCAGTGGCGGGGGGGGCCAGCCCCAGCATTTT.

V gene TRBV19 combines with J gene TRBJ1-6, with no clear D. CDR3 length: 14 residues. The germline V gene encodes CDR1 LNHDA and CDR2 SQIVND (reference sequence). The germline V and J ends were trimmed by 5 bases and 10 bases, with 15 bases remaining between them. The CDR3 nucleotides read TGTGCCAGTAGTGAGGTATTGAGTAGCTCACCCCTCCACTTT. It codes for CASSEVLSSSPLHF.

This chain connects TRBV2 to TRBJ2-7; tentatively, D is TRBD1 or TRBD2 (5 bases each). The V end lost 5 bases, the J end lost 4 bases, and 15 bases lay between the germline ends. The CDR3 totals 14 residues. Germline CDR1 reads SNHLY; CDR2 reads FYNNEI. CDR3 in amino acids: CASSPGQGHYEQYF. DNA of the CDR3: TGTGCCAGCAGTCCGGGGCAGGGCCATTACGAGCAGTACTTC.

The chain has TRBV18 and TRBJ2-1; D remains unclear. The CDR3 runs 15 residues. The V and J ends lost 3 bases and 7 bases respectively, with 16 bases between them. Looked up from germline, CDR1 is KGHSH and CDR2 is LQKENI. In nucleotides, the CDR3 is TGTGCCAGCTCACCCAGCCTATCCAACGCGAATGAGCAGTTCTTC. This sequence encodes CASSPSLSNANEQFF.

This clonotype occurred a few times. CDR3 protein: CASSRISLGGELFF. CDR3 bases: TGTGCCAGCAGCCGGATTAGCCTTGGCGGGGAGCTGTTTTTT. The chain has TRBV14 and TRBJ2-2; D remains unclear. V lost 4 bases and J 7 bases, leaving 13 bases between the germline ends. This CDR3 is built from 14 residues. CDR1 SGHDN and CDR2 FVKESK come from the germline V gene.

The chain links TRBV2 to TRBJ1-5, with D uncertain. The CDR3 is 14 amino acids. Trimming removed 6 bases at V and 11 bases at J, with 20 bases between. Germline assignment: CDR1 SNHLY and CDR2 FYNNEI. The CDR3 region has the DNA TGTGCCAGCAGCCTAACTAGCGCTGAGAAGACCCAGCATTTT. This encodes CASSLTSAEKTQHF.

About this clonotype itself: A much larger clone lies a single base off, so this may be a read error. The rearrangement uses TRBV5-1 and TRBJ1-4; D is unclear. The CDR3 consists of 14 residues. CDR1 is SGHRS and CDR2 is YFSETQ in the germline V gene. The CDR3 bases are TGCGCCAGCACCCCGGGGAGTTCTAATGAAAAACCGTTTTTT. Protein sequence: CASTPGSSNEKPFF.

The rearrangement links TRBV6-4 to TRBJ1-6; D unresolved. This CDR3 is built from 15 residues. The V gene lost 3 bases and the J gene lost 3 bases, with 9 bases spanning the gap. CDR1 and CDR2 from the germline V gene are MRHNA and SNTAGT. CDR3 sequence (DNA): TGTGCCAGCAGTGAGGCGGGAGTCTATAATTCACCCCTCCACTTT. It translates to CASSEAGVYNSPLHF.

This clonotype was counted at least ten times. The chain recombines TRBV4-1 with TRBJ1-6; TRBD1 matches at 7 bases. The CDR3 sequence is 15 residues long. Trimming removed 5 bases from V and 5 bases from J; junction bases left unmatched: 6. From germline, CDR1 is MGHRA and CDR2 YSYEKL. The CDR3 is CASSFWDSNNSPLHF. The CDR3 DNA sequence: TGCGCCAGCAGCTTCTGGGACAGTAATAATTCACCCCTCCACTTT.

This clonotype was seen many times. The chain combines TRBV12-3 or TRBV12-4 with TRBJ2-7; 7 bases align to TRBD2. Trimming cost V 8 bases and J 2 bases; bases outside gene matches: 15. CDR3 length: 16 amino acids. Here the CDR3 DNA reads TGTGCCAGCGACCCCCCGACCCTTGGGAGGGCCTACGAGCAGTACTTC. Protein: CASDPPTLGRAYEQYF.

The chain couples TRBV6-1 to TRBJ2-2; 9 nucleotides agree with TRBD1. The CDR3 consists of 15 residues. Per germline, CDR1 MNHNS and CDR2 SASEGT. Trimming cost V 6 bases and J 6 bases; bases outside gene matches: 8. The DNA of the CDR3 is TGTGCCAGCAGGTTGGACAGGGGTAGCGCCGGGGAGCTGTTTTTT. This codes for CASRLDRGSAGELFF.

The chain recombines TRBV6-2 or TRBV6-3 with TRBJ1-6; D uncertain. CDR1 MNHEY and CDR2 SVGEGT come from the germline V gene. The ends were cut back, 7 bases at V and 0 bases at J, with 7 bases in the middle. The CDR3 is 14 amino acids. The CDR3 here is CASTLSSYNSPLHF. The CDR3 DNA reads TGTGCCAGCACCCTGAGCTCCTATAATTCACCCCTCCACTTT.

V gene TRBV4-2 combines with J gene TRBJ1-6, with D possibly matching TRBD1 (5 bases). Per germline, CDR1 LGHNA and CDR2 YNFKEQ. The CDR3 contains 13 residues. Trimming removed 4 bases at V and 8 bases at J, with 9 bases between. This chain's CDR3 is CASSLTDDSPLHF. The CDR3 DNA reads TGTGCCAGCAGCCTGACAGATGATTCACCCCTCCACTTT.

This chain uses TRBV15 with TRBJ1-2; D is perhaps TRBD1 (5 bases). Germline assignment: CDR1 LNHNV and CDR2 YYDKDF (reference sequence). Trimming took off 1 base at V and 6 bases at J, with 12 bases between the two ends. CDR3 size: 14 residues. The CDR3 region has the DNA TGTGCCACCAGCAGAGGGAGGGACTCAAATGGCTACACCTTC. This encodes CATSRGRDSNGYTF.

Many counts were recorded for this clonotype. This chain uses TRBV14 with TRBJ2-7; 9 nucleotides match TRBD1. After removal of 4 bases from V and 7 bases from J, the junction contained 8 bases not matched to a gene. The CDR3 has 14 residues. The germline V gene has CDR1 SGHDN and CDR2 FVKESK. The CDR3 loop is CASSPPGTGREQYF. CDR3 DNA: TGTGCCAGCAGCCCCCCCGGGACAGGGCGTGAGCAGTACTTC. Complete variable domain (other parts from reference TRBV14 and TRBJ2-7): EAGVTQFPSHSVIEKGQTVTLRCDPISGHDNLYWYRRVMGKEIKFLLHFVKESKQDESGMPNNRFLAERTGGTYSTLKVQPAELEDSGVYFCASSPPGTGREQYFGPGTRLTVT.

The chain carries TRBV15 and TRBJ1-1; tentative D call: TRBD1 (6 bases). V was shortened by 2 bases and J by 1 base, with 8 bases between the two germline ends. CDR1 is LNHNV and CDR2 is YYDKDF in the germline V gene (reference sequence). The CDR3 runs to 14 residues. The CDR3 protein is CATSRPTGNTEAFF. The DNA of the CDR3 is TGTGCCACCAGCAGACCGACAGGGAACACTGAAGCTTTCTTT.

Concerning this clonotype itself: It is unclear where the CDR3 begins or ends on the DNA, so no DNA is shown, and the CDR3 is as TCRdb lists it. The CDR3 spells CASTSVLGAGENTEAFF. The chain carries TRBV19 and TRBJ1-1; TRBD1, the table's D call, was not compared with the DNA. Germline lookup yields CDR1 LNHDA and CDR2 SQIVND (reference sequence). The CDR3 is 17 residues long, ends included.

This clonotype was seen repeatedly, ten times or more. The chain couples TRBV20-1 to TRBJ2-2; TRBD1 might be the D (6 bases). This CDR3 has 14 residues. V lost 0 bases to trimming and J lost 3 bases, with 8 bases between them. CDR1 is DFQATT and CDR2 is SNEGSKA in the germline V gene (reference sequence). As DNA, the CDR3 is TGCAGTGCTAGAGAGGGGGCCGACACCGGGGAGCTGTTTTTT. Translated: CSAREGADTGELFF.

This clonotype was detected only a few times. V and J are TRBV7-9 and TRBJ2-7, with 7 bases fitting TRBD1. The CDR3 sequence is 14 residues long. Germline trimming cut 5 bases from V and 2 bases from J; bases unmatched to any gene: 6. CDR1 is SEHNR and CDR2 is FQNEAQ in the germline V gene (reference sequence). The CDR3 region has the DNA TGTGCCAGCAGCCCCTGGGACAGTACCTACGAGCAGTACTTC. It yields the protein CASSPWDSTYEQYF.

The genes are TRBV25-1 and TRBJ2-7, with D perhaps assigned TRBD1 or TRBD2 (5 bases each). The CDR3 is 16 residues long. V was cut by 6 bases and J by 4 bases, with 22 bases left in between. The germline gives CDR1 MGHDK, CDR2 SYGVNS. This CDR3 is CASSLTGRPGQYEQYF. The CDR3 DNA is TGTGCCAGCAGCTTAACGGGGCGCCCGGGGCAATACGAGCAGTACTTC.

In its sample, this clonotype was seen many times. The chain links TRBV14 to TRBJ2-3, with a weak D call TRBD2 (5 bases). V was shortened by 1 base and J by 6 bases, with 11 bases between the two germline ends. Per the germline V gene, CDR1 is SGHDN and CDR2 is FVKESK. The CDR3 extends over 14 amino acids. CDR3 sequence (DNA): TGTGCCAGCAGCCAAGTTTTCGGCGGGGATACGCAGTATTTT. It encodes CASSQVFGGDTQYF.

The rearrangement joins TRBV7-9 to TRBJ2-5; perhaps TRBD2 as D (6 bases). Germline CDR1 SEHNR, CDR2 FQNEAQ (reference sequence). The CDR3 loop spans 14 amino acids. V lost 1 base and J 5 bases, leaving 11 bases between the germline ends. The CDR3 reads CASSLVGRWETQYF. The CDR3 DNA reads as TGTGCCAGCAGCTTAGTAGGGAGGTGGGAGACCCAGTACTTC.

The count of this clonotype is one. The chain recombines TRBV20-1 with TRBJ1-1; the D gene is possibly TRBD1 (6 bases). Germline V gene sequence: CDR1 DFQATT, CDR2 SNEGSKA (reference sequence). V lost 6 bases to trimming and J lost 4 bases, with 21 bases between them. The CDR3 spans 15 residues. CDR3 sequence (DNA): TGCAGTGCCAGTAGTCCTAACAGGGAGGGCACTGAAGCTTTCTTT. It yields the protein CSASSPNREGTEAFF.

The chain links TRBV2 to TRBJ2-5, with TRBD2 matching 8 bases. This CDR3 comprises 13 residues. Unmatched junction bases numbered 2, after V lost 5 bases and J lost 3 bases. Germline V CDR1 and CDR2: SNHLY, FYNNEI. The CDR3 coding sequence is TGTGCCAGCAGTATGGGACTAGAAGAGACCCAGTACTTC. Its protein product is CASSMGLEETQYF.

The rearrangement links TRBV7-9 to TRBJ2-2; tentatively, D is TRBD1 or TRBD2 (5 bases each). V lost 4 bases and J 11 bases, leaving 11 bases between the germline ends. The V gene's germline CDR1 is SEHNR and CDR2 FQNEAQ (reference sequence). The CDR3 consists of 12 residues. CDR3: CASSSGTYELFF. In nucleotides, the CDR3 is TGTGCCAGCAGCTCGGGGACGTACGAGCTGTTTTTT.

The chain recombines TRBV10-3 with TRBJ2-3; 13 nucleotides agree with TRBD2. CDR1 is ENHRY, CDR2 SYGVKD, per germline. The CDR3 sequence is 18 residues long. V lost 0 bases to trimming and J lost 3 bases; unmatched junction nucleotides: 6. This chain's CDR3 is CAISESRTSGSMTDTQYF. The CDR3 coding sequence is TGTGCCATCAGTGAGTCGAGGACTAGCGGGAGTATGACAGATACGCAGTATTTT.

This clonotype was detected many times. The rearrangement joins TRBV19 to TRBJ1-5, with D uncertain. V was shortened by 6 bases and J by 4 bases, with 10 bases between the two germline ends. Germline-derived CDR1 and CDR2 are LNHDA and SQIVND (reference sequence). The CDR3 extends over 13 amino acids. The CDR3 DNA is TGTGCCAGTAGCGGTACCGGGAATCAGCCCCAGCATTTT. Protein sequence: CASSGTGNQPQHF. Drawing the rest from reference TRBV19 and TRBJ1-5, the complete variable domain is DGGITQSPKYLFRKEGQNVTLSCEQNLNHDAMYWYRQDPGQGLRLIYYSQIVNDFQKGDIAEGYSVSREKKESFPLTVTSAQKNPTAFYLCASSGTGNQPQHFGDGTRLSIL.

This clonotype has just a few counts. The rearrangement links TRBV24-1 to TRBJ2-3, with D possibly TRBD1 on 6 matching bases. CDR1 and CDR2 (germline): KGHDR, SFDVKD. This CDR3 is built from 15 residues. The V gene lost 2 bases and the J gene lost 2 bases, with 10 bases spanning the gap. This CDR3 is CATSDWDTATDTQYF. In nucleotides, the CDR3 is TGTGCCACCAGTGATTGGGACACCGCCACAGATACGCAGTATTTT.

For this clonotype: Being one base from a much bigger clone, this may be a read error. V usage is TRBV5-4 and J usage is TRBJ2-5; D ambiguous. The CDR3 sequence is 14 residues long. Germline V gene data show CDR1 as SGHNT and CDR2 as YYREEE (reference sequence). V lost 0 bases and J lost 5, with 11 bases in between. Here the CDR3 reads CASSLGARTETQYF. CDR3 bases: TGTGCCAGCAGCTTGGGAGCCCGGACGGAGACCCAGTACTTC.

This clonotype has more than one count but fewer than ten. This chain connects TRBV14 to TRBJ2-2; D is undetermined. Trimming cost V 6 bases and J 7 bases, with 12 bases left between them. This CDR3 comprises 13 residues. The germline V gene has CDR1 SGHDN and CDR2 FVKESK. The CDR3 sequence is CASSLDKGGELFF. DNA for the CDR3: TGTGCCAGCAGTCTTGACAAGGGCGGGGAGCTGTTTTTT.

This sequence joins TRBV7-2 and TRBJ2-2; D remains unclear. Trimming took 1 base from V and 11 from J, leaving 11 bases between them. Looked up from germline, CDR1 is SGHTA and CDR2 is FQGNSA. The CDR3 is made up of 13 amino acids. This chain's CDR3 is CASSLGRNNELFF. The CDR3 DNA follows: TGTGCCAGCAGCTTAGGTCGCAACAATGAGCTGTTTTTT.